The 26 T cell receptor beta chains in this list originate from one sample, sequenced in a study of T-cell memory formation after mild COVID-19. TCRdb redid the calling of the 5' RACE reads with MiXCR, one entry per CDR3 protein. The table has 120,000 to 150,000 distinct CDR3 sequences, over 6% seen once; the top ten hold 2% to 2.5%. Sequencing was done on a sample of PBMCs or a T cell subset sorted from them (not recorded which). The receptors here all came from an adult woman who had mild COVID-19 (a few samples of this study predate the infection). Cell type and time point are not known.

This clonotype was seen ten or more times. This chain joins TRBV4-2 and TRBJ2-1; TRBD2 aligns across 7 bases. The V segment lost 1 base and the J segment 1 base; nucleotides outside the gene matches: 7. The CDR3 spans 17 residues. Germline V gives CDR1 LGHNA, CDR2 YNFKEQ. This chain's CDR3 is CASSQGGRARSYNEQFF. DNA for the CDR3: TGTGCCAGCAGCCAAGGAGGGAGGGCCCGTTCCTACAATGAGCAGTTCTTC.

This clonotype was seen many times. This sequence joins TRBV29-1 and TRBJ1-1, with a possible D match to TRBD1 (5 bases). Trimming removed 5 bases at V and 6 bases at J, with 19 bases between. The CDR3 spans 14 residues. Germline CDR1 SQVTM, CDR2 ANQGSEA. Here the CDR3 reads CSVLNRAGIAEAFF. CDR3 bases: TGCAGCGTTCTAAACCGGGCAGGGATCGCTGAAGCTTTCTTT.

The rearrangement joins TRBV5-1 to TRBJ2-5; the D gene is possibly TRBD1 (6 bases). Germline V gives CDR1 SGHRS, CDR2 YFSETQ. The CDR3 extends over 15 amino acids. Trimming stripped 0 bases from V and 4 bases from J, with 13 bases between. The CDR3 sequence: CASSLEGQRRETQYF. CDR3 nucleotide sequence: TGCGCCAGCAGCTTGGAGGGACAAAGAAGAGAGACCCAGTACTTC.

V and J are TRBV18 and TRBJ1-1, with 8 nucleotides matching TRBD1. Germline V gene data show CDR1 as KGHSH and CDR2 as LQKENI. Trimming took 5 bases from V and 4 from J; bases not matched to a gene: 6. The CDR3 runs 14 residues. CDR3 loop: CASSIGQGGTEAFF. CDR3 DNA: TGTGCCAGCTCAATAGGACAGGGTGGCACTGAAGCTTTCTTT.

This chain joins TRBV20-1 and TRBJ2-7; D might be TRBD2 (5 bases). The CDR3 contains 13 residues. V was pared by 6 bases and J by 3 bases, with 15 bases between. Germline loops: CDR1 DFQATT, CDR2 SNEGSKA (reference sequence). The CDR3 bases are TGCAGTGCGTCGTCCGGGATGGGCTACGAGCAGTACTTC. Its translation: CSASSGMGYEQYF.

Many counts were recorded for this clonotype. The rearrangement uses TRBV20-1 and TRBJ1-1, with 7 bases matching TRBD1. V dropped 5 bases and J dropped 6; count of bases not matched to a gene: 3. CDR1 DFQATT and CDR2 SNEGSKA come from the germline V gene (reference sequence). The CDR3 length is 11 residues. CDR3: CSAGGQPEAFF. CDR3 DNA sequence: TGCAGTGCTGGGGGACAGCCTGAAGCTTTCTTT.

The table lists this clonotype with many counts. The chain has TRBV7-3 and TRBJ2-1; TRBD1 aligns across 8 bases. The CDR3 covers 15 residues. Trimming cost V 5 bases and J 3 bases; bases outside gene matches: 6. Germline V lookup: CDR1 SGHTA, CDR2 FQGTGA. The CDR3 is CASSLQGAYYNEQFF. For the CDR3, the DNA is TGTGCCAGCAGCCTCCAGGGGGCCTACTACAATGAGCAGTTCTTC. Filled out from reference TRBV7-3 and TRBJ2-1, the complete variable domain reads GAGVSQTPSNKVTEKGKYVELRCDPISGHTALYWYRQSLGQGPEFLIYFQGTGAADDSGLPNDRFFAVRPEGSVSTLKIQRTERGDSAVYLCASSLQGAYYNEQFFGPGTRLTVL.

V and J are TRBV12-3 or TRBV12-4 and TRBJ2-3, with 8 bases aligning to TRBD2. Trimming removed 5 bases from V and 0 bases from J; junction bases left unmatched: 13. The CDR3 is made up of 18 amino acids. CDR3 in amino acids: CASSTTLGLAASTDTQYF. The CDR3 DNA reads TGTGCCAGCAGTACGACCCTTGGACTAGCAGCTAGCACAGATACGCAGTATTTT.

This clonotype was counted ten times or more. The chain links TRBV5-1 to TRBJ2-1, with unresolved D. In germline, CDR1 is SGHRS, CDR2 YFSETQ. V was cut by 4 bases and J by 4 bases, with 6 bases left in between. This CDR3 contains 12 residues. CDR3 nucleotides: TGCGCCAGCAGCCCTCGGTACAATGAGCAGTTCTTC. Encoded protein: CASSPRYNEQFF.

This CDR3 is CASSQGSRVPYEQYF. The DNA for the CDR3 is TGTGCCAGCAGCCAAGGTAGCAGGGTCCCCTACGAGCAGTACTTC. The rearrangement joins TRBV4-2 to TRBJ2-7; a weak D match, TRBD1 (5 bases). Germline lookup yields CDR1 LGHNA and CDR2 YNFKEQ. V lost 1 base to trimming and J lost 2 bases, with 12 bases between them. This CDR3 has 15 amino acids.

V gene TRBV7-9 combines with J gene TRBJ1-1, with a weak D call TRBD1 (5 bases). The CDR3 spans 15 residues. Trimming removed 1 base from V and 3 bases from J, with 12 bases in between. The germline CDR1 and CDR2 sequences are SEHNR and FQNEAQ (reference sequence). DNA for the CDR3: TGTGCCAGCAGCTTAGGGGGCAGTGGGGACACTGAAGCTTTCTTT. This sequence encodes CASSLGGSGDTEAFF.

This clonotype was seen at least ten times. The V call is TRBV29-1, the J call TRBJ2-2; TRBD1 aligns across 10 bases. The CDR3 has 17 residues. Per germline, CDR1 SQVTM and CDR2 ANQGSEA. V shed 6 bases and J 3 bases; nucleotides not matched to a gene: 13. The CDR3 region is CSVGSRDRGWDTGELFF. The CDR3, as DNA: TGCAGCGTGGGGAGCCGGGACAGGGGATGGGACACCGGGGAGCTGTTTTTT.

This clonotype was counted many times. V is TRBV5-1 and J is TRBJ2-5; D possibly corresponds to TRBD2 (6 bases). The CDR3 length is 14 residues. The ends were cut back, 2 bases at V and 1 base at J, with 9 bases in the middle. Germline loops: CDR1 SGHRS, CDR2 YFSETQ. The CDR3 bases are TGCGCCAGCAGCTTAACTAGCACCCAAGAGACCCAGTACTTC. Translation: CASSLTSTQETQYF.

This clonotype has more than one count but fewer than ten. The chain has TRBV12-3 or TRBV12-4 and TRBJ1-4; the D is unclear. V shed 3 bases and J shed 5 bases, with 16 bases lying between them. There are 16 residues in the CDR3. In DNA form, the CDR3 reads TGTGCCAGCAGTTTCACGTCCTTGGTCGGAAATGAAAAACTGTTTTTT. It translates to CASSFTSLVGNEKLFF.

At least ten counts were recorded for this clonotype. The chain links TRBV7-9 to TRBJ2-1; TRBD2 agrees at 10 bases. This CDR3 has 17 amino acids. The V segment lost 1 base and the J segment 8 bases; nucleotides outside the gene matches: 11. Germline V gene sequence: CDR1 SEHNR, CDR2 FQNEAQ (reference sequence). The CDR3 DNA sequence: TGTGCCAGCAGCTTAGGGGCTAGCGGGGGCGCCGGGGATGAGCAGTTCTTC. Amino acid sequence: CASSLGASGGAGDEQFF.

This clonotype was picked up many times. This chain connects TRBV5-1 to TRBJ1-4; 10 nucleotides line up with TRBD1. This CDR3 has 17 amino acids. Per the germline V gene, CDR1 is SGHRS and CDR2 is YFSETQ. The ends lost 6 bases at V and 5 bases at J; junction bases unmatched: 13. In nucleotides, the CDR3 is TGCGCCAGCACCCTAGGATGGCTGGGACAGGGGAATGAAAAACTGTTTTTT. It codes for CASTLGWLGQGNEKLFF.

This clonotype was counted between two and nine times. The CDR3 region is CASSLTSGAYEQYF. The CDR3 DNA is TGTGCCAGCAGTTTGACTAGCGGTGCCTACGAGCAGTACTTC. The chain couples TRBV7-2 to TRBJ2-7, with 9 bases matching TRBD2. Germline lookup yields CDR1 SGHTA and CDR2 FQGNSA. The CDR3 covers 14 residues. With V trimmed by 6 bases and J by 2 bases, 5 bases remained unmatched.

With respect to this clonotype: A read error may account for a junction end that differs from germline. This chain joins TRBV3-1 and TRBJ1-1; TRBD1 aligns across 7 bases. The CDR3 is made up of 14 amino acids. Germline V gene sequence: CDR1 LGHDT, CDR2 YNNKEL (reference sequence). In DNA, the CDR3 is TGTGCCAGCAGCAAAGACAGGGACACTCGCGCAGCTTTCTTT. Amino acids: CASSKDRDTRAAFF.

This clonotype was seen ten or more times. This sequence joins TRBV6-1 and TRBJ2-1, with D perhaps TRBD1 or TRBD2 (6 bases each). Germline-derived CDR1 and CDR2 are MNHNS and SASEGT. The V end was cut by 2 bases, the J end by 7 bases, with 12 bases between. The CDR3 extends over 14 amino acids. The CDR3 protein is CASSERGARNEQFF. CDR3 sequence (DNA): TGTGCCAGCAGTGAAAGGGGGGCCCGGAATGAGCAGTTCTTC.

The chain links TRBV4-2 to TRBJ1-2; D is ambiguous. The CDR3 consists of 16 residues. Deletions cut 0 bases from V and 6 bases from J, with 17 bases between. Germline lookup yields CDR1 LGHNA and CDR2 YNFKEQ. The CDR3 loop reads CASSQDEQRHRDGYTF. CDR3 in DNA: TGTGCCAGCAGCCAAGATGAGCAGAGGCATAGGGATGGCTACACCTTC.

This clonotype has only a few counts. The chain links TRBV15 to TRBJ1-1; D is ambiguous. Germline CDR1 and CDR2: LNHNV and YYDKDF (reference sequence). V was trimmed by 1 base and J by 0 bases, leaving 15 bases between them. CDR3 size: 17 residues. CDR3 sequence: CATSRGAIANLNTEAFF. CDR3 sequence (DNA): TGTGCCACCAGCAGAGGAGCAATCGCTAACTTGAACACTGAAGCTTTCTTT.

This clonotype was found a few times. The V and J genes are TRBV20-1 and TRBJ2-1; 14 positions agree with TRBD2. V was pared by 3 bases and J by 3 bases, with 10 bases of the junction left unmatched. This CDR3 comprises 18 residues. Germline assignment: CDR1 DFQATT and CDR2 SNEGSKA (reference sequence). CDR3 sequence reads: CSARETSGRVSDYNEQFF. CDR3 in DNA: TGCAGTGCTAGGGAGACTAGCGGGAGGGTATCCGACTACAATGAGCAGTTCTTC.

Remarks on this clonotype: It may be a read error: a sequence one base away is much more abundant. The V gene is TRBV20-1, the J gene TRBJ2-3; 8 bases map to TRBD2. This CDR3 is built from 14 residues. Germline CDR1 DFQATT, CDR2 SNEGSKA (reference sequence). V lost 3 bases, J lost 1 base, and 3 bases stayed unmatched. Written as DNA, the CDR3 is TGCAGTGCTAGGAGCGGGGGCGGCACAGATACGCAGTATTTT. Protein: CSARSGGGTDTQYF.

This clonotype was observed at least ten times. The V gene is TRBV20-1, the J gene TRBJ1-4, with 9 nucleotides matching TRBD1. Trimming at V came to 5 bases and at J to 7 bases, leaving 11 bases not matched to a gene. The CDR3 runs to 15 residues. Germline V CDR1 and CDR2: DFQATT, SNEGSKA (reference sequence). Here the CDR3 reads CSASASGTGSEKLFF. The CDR3, as DNA: TGCAGTGCTTCCGCCTCCGGGACAGGGAGTGAAAAACTGTTTTTT.

V usage is TRBV4-2 and J usage is TRBJ2-5, with D hard to call. V lost 0 bases to trimming and J lost 4 bases, with 6 bases between them. This CDR3 has 13 residues. The germline gives CDR1 LGHNA, CDR2 YNFKEQ. The CDR3 reads CASSQDNRETQYF. Here the CDR3 DNA reads TGTGCCAGCAGCCAAGATAATCGAGAGACCCAGTACTTC.

This clonotype was found many times. The chain recombines TRBV19 with TRBJ2-7; 11 nucleotides match TRBD1. The CDR3 runs to 15 residues. Germline assignment: CDR1 LNHDA and CDR2 SQIVND (reference sequence). V gave up 4 bases and J gave up 4 bases; unmatched junction bases: 6. The CDR3 DNA reads TGTGCCAGTAGTACCCCGGGACAGGGGGTTTACGAGCAGTACTTC. Translation: CASSTPGQGVYEQYF.